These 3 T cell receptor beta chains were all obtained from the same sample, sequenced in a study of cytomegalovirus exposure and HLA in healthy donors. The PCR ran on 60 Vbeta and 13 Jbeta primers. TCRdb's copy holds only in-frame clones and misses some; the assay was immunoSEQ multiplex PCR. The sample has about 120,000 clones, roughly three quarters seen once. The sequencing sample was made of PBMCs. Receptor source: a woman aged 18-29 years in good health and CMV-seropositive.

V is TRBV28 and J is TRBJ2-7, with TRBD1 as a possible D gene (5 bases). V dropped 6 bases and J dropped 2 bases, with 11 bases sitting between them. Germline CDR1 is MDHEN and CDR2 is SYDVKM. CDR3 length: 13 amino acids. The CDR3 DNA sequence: TGTGCCAGCAGCAATCGGACACCCTACGAGCAGTACTTC. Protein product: CASSNRTPYEQYF.

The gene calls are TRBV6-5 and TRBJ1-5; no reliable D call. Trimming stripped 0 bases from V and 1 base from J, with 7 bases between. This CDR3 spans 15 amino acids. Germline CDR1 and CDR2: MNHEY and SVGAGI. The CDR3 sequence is CASSYSSQSNQPQHF. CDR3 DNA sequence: TGTGCCAGCAGTTACTCGTCGCAGAGCAATCAGCCCCAGCATTTT.

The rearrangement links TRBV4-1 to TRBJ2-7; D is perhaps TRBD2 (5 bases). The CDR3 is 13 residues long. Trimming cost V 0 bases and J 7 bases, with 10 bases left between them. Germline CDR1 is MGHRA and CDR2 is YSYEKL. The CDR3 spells CASSQEGVVEQYF. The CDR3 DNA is TGCGCCAGCAGCCAAGAGGGAGTGGTGGAGCAGTACTTC.